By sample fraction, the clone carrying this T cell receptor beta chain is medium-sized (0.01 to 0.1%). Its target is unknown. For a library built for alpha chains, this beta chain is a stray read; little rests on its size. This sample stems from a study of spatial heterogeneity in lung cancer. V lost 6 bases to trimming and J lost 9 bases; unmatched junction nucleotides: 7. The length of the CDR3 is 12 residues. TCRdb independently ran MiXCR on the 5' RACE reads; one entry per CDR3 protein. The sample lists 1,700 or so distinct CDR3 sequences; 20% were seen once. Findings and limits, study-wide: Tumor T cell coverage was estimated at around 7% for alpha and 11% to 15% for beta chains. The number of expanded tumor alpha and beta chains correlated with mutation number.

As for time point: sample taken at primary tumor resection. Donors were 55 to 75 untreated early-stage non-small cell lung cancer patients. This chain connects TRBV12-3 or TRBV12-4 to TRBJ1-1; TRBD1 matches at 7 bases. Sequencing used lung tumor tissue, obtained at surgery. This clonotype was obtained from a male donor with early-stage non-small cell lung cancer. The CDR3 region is CASSRDSTQAFF. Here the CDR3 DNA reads TGTGCCAGCAGCCGGGACAGTACCCAAGCTTTCTTT.